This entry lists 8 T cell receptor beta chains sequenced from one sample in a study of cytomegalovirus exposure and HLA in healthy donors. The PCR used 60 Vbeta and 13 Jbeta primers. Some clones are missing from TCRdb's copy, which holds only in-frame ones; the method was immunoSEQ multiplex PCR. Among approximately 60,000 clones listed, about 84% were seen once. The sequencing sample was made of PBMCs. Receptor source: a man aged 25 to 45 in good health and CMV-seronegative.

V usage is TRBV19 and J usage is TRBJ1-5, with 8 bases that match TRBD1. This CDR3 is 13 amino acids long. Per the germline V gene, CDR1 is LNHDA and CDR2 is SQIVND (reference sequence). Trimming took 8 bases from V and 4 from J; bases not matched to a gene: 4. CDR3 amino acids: CASDRQGNQPQHF. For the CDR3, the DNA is TGTGCCAGTGATCGACAGGGGAATCAGCCCCAGCATTTT. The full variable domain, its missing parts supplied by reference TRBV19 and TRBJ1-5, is DGGITQSPKYLFRKEGQNVTLSCEQNLNHDAMYWYRQDPGQGLRLIYYSQIVNDFQKGDIAEGYSVSREKKESFPLTVTSAQKNPTAFYLCASDRQGNQPQHFGDGTRLSIL.

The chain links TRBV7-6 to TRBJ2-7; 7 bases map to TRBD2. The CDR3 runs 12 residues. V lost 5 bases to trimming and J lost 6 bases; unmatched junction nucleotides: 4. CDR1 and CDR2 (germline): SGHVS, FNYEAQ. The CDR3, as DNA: TGTGCCAGCAGCCCAGGGAGGGGCGAGCAGTACTTC. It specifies CASSPGRGEQYF.

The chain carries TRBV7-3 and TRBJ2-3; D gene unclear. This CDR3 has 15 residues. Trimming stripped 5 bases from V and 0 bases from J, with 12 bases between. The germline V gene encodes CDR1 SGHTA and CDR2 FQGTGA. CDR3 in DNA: TGTGCCAGCAGCCCCAGGATCTCTAGCACAGATACGCAGTATTTT. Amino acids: CASSPRISSTDTQYF.

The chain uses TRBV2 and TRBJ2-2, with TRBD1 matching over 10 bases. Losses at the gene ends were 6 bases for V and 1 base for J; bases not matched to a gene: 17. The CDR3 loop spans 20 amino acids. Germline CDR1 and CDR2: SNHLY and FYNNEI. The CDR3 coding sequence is TGTGCCAGCAGCCACGACAGGGGGCAGGTGCGGGAGCTGAACACCGGGGAGCTGTTTTTT. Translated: CASSHDRGQVRELNTGELFF. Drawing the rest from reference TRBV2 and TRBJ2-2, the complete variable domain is EPEVTQTPSHQVTQMGQEVILRCVPISNHLYFYWYRQILGQKVEFLVSFYNNEISEKSEIFDDQFSVERPDGSNFTLKIRSTKLEDSAMYFCASSHDRGQVRELNTGELFFGEGSRLTVL.

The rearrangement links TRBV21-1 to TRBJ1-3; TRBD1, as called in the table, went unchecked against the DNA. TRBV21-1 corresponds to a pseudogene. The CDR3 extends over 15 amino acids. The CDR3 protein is CASRPGTFSGNTIYF. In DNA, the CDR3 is TGTGCCAGCCGCCCCGGGACATTCTCTGGAAACACCATATATTTT.

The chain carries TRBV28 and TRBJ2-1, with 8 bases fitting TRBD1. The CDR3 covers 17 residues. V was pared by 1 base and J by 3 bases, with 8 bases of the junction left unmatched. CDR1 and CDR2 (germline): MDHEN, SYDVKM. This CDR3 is CASSLYDRGRYYNEQFF. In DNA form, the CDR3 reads TGTGCCAGCAGTTTATACGACAGGGGTCGATACTACAATGAGCAGTTCTTC.

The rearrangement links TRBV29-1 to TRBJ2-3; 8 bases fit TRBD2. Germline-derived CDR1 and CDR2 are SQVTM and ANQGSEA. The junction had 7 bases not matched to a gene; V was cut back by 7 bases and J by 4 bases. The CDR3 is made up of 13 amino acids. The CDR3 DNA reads TGCAGCGGAAGCGGGGGACGGGCAGATACGCAGTATTTT. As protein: CSGSGGRADTQYF.

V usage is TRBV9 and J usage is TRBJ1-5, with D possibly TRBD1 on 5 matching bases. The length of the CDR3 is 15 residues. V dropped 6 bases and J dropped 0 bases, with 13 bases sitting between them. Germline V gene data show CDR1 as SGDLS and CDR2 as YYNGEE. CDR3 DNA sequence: TGTGCCAGCAACGGGGGACCCTCTAGCAATCAGCCCCAGCATTTT. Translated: CASNGGPSSNQPQHF.